Presented here are 29 T cell receptor beta chains from one specimen sequenced in a study of CD8 T cells in Susac syndrome. Random-hexamer reverse transcription was applied to 0.5 to 1 ug RNA. From the immunoSEQ multiplex PCR reads, TCRdb called clonotypes with MiXCR, one entry per CDR3 protein. In the table there are approximately 210,000 distinct CDR3 sequences, over 90% of which are singletons. Input material: CD4+ T cells from PBMCs. The receptors originated from a human donor with Susac syndrome.

The chain is built from TRBV3-1 and TRBJ1-1; unclear D gene. The CDR3 consists of 13 residues. V lost 2 bases to trimming and J lost 1 base, with 5 bases between them. CDR1 and CDR2 (germline): LGHDT, YNNKEL (reference sequence). The DNA for the CDR3 is TGTGCCAGCAGCCAACCACCGAACACTGAAGCTTTCTTT. This translates into CASSQPPNTEAFF.

The J gene is TRBJ2-7, the V gene TRBV7-3; no clear D gene. CDR1 SGHTA and CDR2 FQGTGA come from the germline V gene. The germline V and J ends were trimmed by 5 bases and 2 bases, with 16 bases remaining between them. There are 15 residues in the CDR3. Here the CDR3 DNA reads TGTGCCAGCAGCCCCCAACAGCTCCTAACCTACGAGCAGTACTTC. Translated: CASSPQQLLTYEQYF.

The CDR3 DNA is TGTGCCAGCAGCCTCGGGACCCCCAAAGGTAATGAGCAGTTCTTC. Translation: CASSLGTPKGNEQFF. The chain has TRBV3-1 and TRBJ2-1; D could derive from TRBD1 or TRBD2 (5 bases each). V dropped 4 bases and J dropped 7 bases, with 17 bases sitting between them. CDR1 is LGHDT and CDR2 is YNNKEL in the germline V gene (reference sequence). The CDR3 runs 15 residues.

V gene TRBV19 combines with J gene TRBJ1-1; the match to TRBD1 covers 7 bases. J was trimmed by 0 bases and V by 7 bases; bases with no gene match: 5. The CDR3 has 14 amino acids. From germline, CDR1 is LNHDA and CDR2 SQIVND (reference sequence). The CDR3 region is CASIRDRMNTEAFF. CDR3 nucleotides: TGTGCCAGTATCCGGGACAGAATGAACACTGAAGCTTTCTTT.

V and J are TRBV6-5 and TRBJ2-7, with a possible D match to TRBD1 (6 bases). The CDR3 consists of 14 residues. Trimming removed 7 bases at V and 5 bases at J, with 18 bases between. Looked up from germline, CDR1 is MNHEY and CDR2 is SVGAGI. CDR3 DNA: TGTGCCAGCACCCGGGACAAGAAAAGCAACGAGCAGTACTTC. Its translation is CASTRDKKSNEQYF.

This chain links TRBV7-2 with TRBJ2-7; no definite D call. The CDR3 is 13 residues long. V lost 2 bases, J lost 2 bases, and 7 bases lay in between. The germline V gene has CDR1 SGHTA and CDR2 FQGNSA. CDR3 sequence (DNA): TGTGCCAGCAGCTTAACCTCCGCCTACGAGCAGTACTTC. Translation gives CASSLTSAYEQYF.

The chain employs TRBV11-2 and TRBJ1-2; 10 bases are a match to TRBD1. Germline assignment: CDR1 SGHAT and CDR2 FQNNGV. This CDR3 comprises 15 residues. With V trimmed by 1 base and J by 3 bases, 2 bases remained unmatched. This CDR3 is CASSLAGTGDYGYTF. The DNA of the CDR3 is TGTGCCAGCAGCTTAGCCGGGACAGGGGACTATGGCTACACCTTC.

The V gene is TRBV5-1, the J gene TRBJ2-1; D is possibly TRBD1 (6 bases). Germline CDR1 SGHRS, CDR2 YFSETQ. This CDR3 comprises 15 residues. The V end was cut by 0 bases, the J end by 7 bases, with 14 bases between. Here the CDR3 reads CASSLGGTKENEQFF. The CDR3 DNA follows: TGCGCCAGCAGCTTGGGTGGGACAAAGGAGAATGAGCAGTTCTTC. Looking up the rest from reference TRBV5-1 and TRBJ2-1 gives the full variable domain: KAGVTQTPRYLIKTRGQQVTLSCSPISGHRSVSWYQQTPGQGLQFLFEYFSETQRNKGNFPGRFSGRQFSNSRSEMNVSTLELGDSALYLCASSLGGTKENEQFFGPGTRLTVL.

The gene calls are TRBV7-2 and TRBJ2-5, with TRBD2 identical over 16 bases. Germline V gene lookup returns CDR1 SGHTA and CDR2 FQGNSA. V shed 1 base and J 4 bases; nucleotides not matched to a gene: 9. This CDR3 has 19 residues. CDR3 amino acids: CASSLGRGLAGGRGETQYF. CDR3 sequence (DNA): TGTGCCAGCAGCTTAGGCCGGGGACTAGCGGGGGGGCGAGGAGAGACCCAGTACTTC.

This chain uses TRBV2 with TRBJ1-1; D is ambiguous. Per the germline V gene, CDR1 is SNHLY and CDR2 is FYNNEI. V was shortened by 6 bases and J by 1 base, with 12 bases between the two germline ends. The CDR3 is 14 residues long. The chain's CDR3 is CASRPGRRNTEAFF. The CDR3 region has the DNA TGTGCCAGCAGACCAGGACGGAGGAACACTGAAGCTTTCTTT.

V and J are TRBV7-2 and TRBJ1-3; 10 bases are a match to TRBD1. V trimming: 5 bases; J trimming: 0 bases; junction bases outside the gene matches: 7. Germline lookup yields CDR1 SGHTA and CDR2 FQGNSA. The CDR3 contains 17 residues. The CDR3 nucleotides are TGTGCCAGCAGCACAGGGGACAGGGGCCTCTCTGGAAACACCATATATTTT. Translated: CASSTGDRGLSGNTIYF.

This chain joins TRBV30 and TRBJ2-3; D is perhaps TRBD1 or TRBD2 (5 bases each). The CDR3 length is 15 residues. V was cut by 2 bases and J by 6 bases, with 18 bases left in between. Germline loops: CDR1 GTSNPN, CDR2 SVGIG (reference sequence). CDR3: CAWSSPGTWGDTQYF. CDR3 DNA: TGTGCCTGGAGTTCCCCCGGGACGTGGGGGGATACGCAGTATTTT.

The CDR3 sequence is CASTPPGQGSETQYF. The CDR3, as DNA: TGTGCCAGCACCCCGCCGGGACAGGGATCAGAGACCCAGTACTTC. The chain carries TRBV7-2 and TRBJ2-5; 9 nucleotides agree with TRBD1. The CDR3 contains 15 residues. The germline CDR1 and CDR2 sequences are SGHTA and FQGNSA. Trimming cost V 7 bases and J 4 bases; bases outside gene matches: 10.

The chain couples TRBV5-4 to TRBJ1-5; D ambiguous. Trimming shortened V by 0 bases and J by 2 bases, and 9 bases separated the two germline ends. The CDR3 runs to 15 residues. The V gene's germline CDR1 is SGHNT and CDR2 YYREEE (reference sequence). The CDR3 protein is CASSLGGLGNQPQHF. The CDR3 region has the DNA TGTGCCAGCAGCTTGGGCGGGTTAGGCAATCAGCCCCAGCATTTT. Filled out from reference TRBV5-4 and TRBJ1-5, the complete variable domain reads ETGVTQSPTHLIKTRGQQVTLRCSSQSGHNTVSWYQQALGQGPQFIFQYYREEENGRGNFPPRFSGLQFPNYSSELNVNALELDDSALYLCASSLGGLGNQPQHFGDGTRLSIL.

This sequence joins TRBV15 and TRBJ1-2; tentative D call: TRBD1 (5 bases). The CDR3 extends over 16 amino acids. The germline V gene encodes CDR1 LNHNV and CDR2 YYDKDF (reference sequence). V lost 0 bases to trimming and J lost 4 bases, with 15 bases between them. For the CDR3, the DNA is TGTGCCACCAGCAGAGATCTAGATACAGGCGCCTATGGCTACACCTTC. Its translation is CATSRDLDTGAYGYTF.

The rearrangement links TRBV20-1 to TRBJ2-5; D possibly corresponds to TRBD1 (5 bases). Trimming pared 4 bases from V and 2 bases from J, leaving 17 bases between. CDR3 size: 15 residues. The germline V gene encodes CDR1 DFQATT and CDR2 SNEGSKA (reference sequence). CDR3 in DNA: TGCAGTGCTACCATCGACAGTAACTTACAAGAGACCCAGTACTTC. This encodes CSATIDSNLQETQYF.

The chain joins TRBV7-3 to TRBJ1-6; tentative D call: TRBD1 (5 bases). The CDR3 totals 14 residues. Trimming shortened V by 4 bases and J by 7 bases, and 11 bases separated the two germline ends. The germline V gene encodes CDR1 SGHTA and CDR2 FQGTGA. CDR3 protein: CASSSNRGNSPLHF. The CDR3 DNA follows: TGTGCCAGCAGCTCCAACCGGGGGAATTCACCCCTCCACTTT. The variable domain in full, completed from reference TRBV7-3 and TRBJ1-6, reads GAGVSQTPSNKVTEKGKYVELRCDPISGHTALYWYRQSLGQGPEFLIYFQGTGAADDSGLPNDRFFAVRPEGSVSTLKIQRTERGDSAVYLCASSSNRGNSPLHFGNGTRLTVT.

The chain couples TRBV3-1 to TRBJ2-7, with D unclear. V was clipped by 2 bases and J by 5 bases, with 10 bases between them. The CDR3 totals 13 residues. Germline CDR1 LGHDT, CDR2 YNNKEL (reference sequence). The CDR3 DNA follows: TGTGCCAGCAGCCAACAGGTCAAGGACGAGCAGTACTTC. The encoded protein is CASSQQVKDEQYF.

The rearrangement links TRBV10-3 to TRBJ2-3; 7 nucleotides line up with TRBD2. The J segment lost 1 base and the V segment lost 4 bases, leaving 2 bases of the junction unmatched. The CDR3 runs to 14 residues. Germline loops: CDR1 ENHRY, CDR2 SYGVKD. CDR3 coding DNA: TGTGCCATCAGTGGCCTAGCGGGCACAGATACGCAGTATTTT. Translating it yields CAISGLAGTDTQYF.

This clonotype has only one observation. The rearrangement links TRBV28 to TRBJ1-1, with a tentative D call TRBD1 (5 bases). CDR3 length equals 16 residues. Per the germline V gene, CDR1 is MDHEN and CDR2 is SYDVKM. V lost 4 bases to trimming and J lost 7 bases, with 22 bases between them. The CDR3 protein is CASSYTGPSRIGEAFF. The CDR3 bases are TGTGCCAGCAGTTACACAGGCCCTTCTCGGATTGGTGAAGCTTTCTTT.

The sample holds one count of this clonotype. The chain couples TRBV7-9 to TRBJ1-4; 9 positions match TRBD1. Germline assignment: CDR1 SEHNR and CDR2 FQNEAQ (reference sequence). J gave up 0 bases and V 7 bases, and 9 bases lay outside the gene matches. This CDR3 is 17 amino acids long. The CDR3 nucleotides are TGTGCCAGCACCCCTTACAGGGGGCGCCCAACTAATGAAAAACTGTTTTTT. It specifies CASTPYRGRPTNEKLFF.

The V and J genes are TRBV6-2 or TRBV6-3 and TRBJ2-7; the D gene could be TRBD1 or TRBD2 (5 bases each). Trimming took 6 bases from V and 0 from J, leaving 18 bases between them. The CDR3 runs to 16 residues. Germline lookup yields CDR1 MNHEY and CDR2 SVGEGT. CDR3 nucleotides: TGTGCCAGCAGCCGAGGCCGGGACCGGATCTCCTACGAGCAGTACTTC. It translates to CASSRGRDRISYEQYF.

The genes are TRBV25-1 and TRBJ2-5; D ambiguous. Trimming pared 3 bases from V and 5 bases from J, leaving 10 bases between. Germline V gives CDR1 MGHDK, CDR2 SYGVNS. CDR3 length: 13 amino acids. The CDR3 loop reads CASSEADGETQYF. As DNA, the CDR3 is TGTGCCAGCAGTGAGGCAGACGGTGAGACCCAGTACTTC.

The genes are TRBV5-6 and TRBJ1-2, with 9 nucleotides matching TRBD1. The V and J ends lost 4 bases and 13 bases, in that order; junction bases with no gene match: 17. The length of the CDR3 is 15 residues. CDR1 SGHDT and CDR2 YYEEEE come from the germline V gene. The CDR3 DNA is TGTGCCAGCAGCCAGGTTACAGGGGGCGCGGTATCCGGCACCTTC. This sequence encodes CASSQVTGGAVSGTF.

The V and J genes are TRBV6-5 and TRBJ1-2; D is unresolved. The CDR3 covers 14 residues. The V end lost 5 bases, the J end lost 8 bases, and 18 bases lay between the germline ends. Germline V gene data show CDR1 as MNHEY and CDR2 as SVGAGI. CDR3 loop: CASSRPETSGGYTF. As DNA, the CDR3 is TGTGCCAGCAGTCGCCCTGAGACGAGTGGAGGCTACACCTTC.

The genes are TRBV12-3 or TRBV12-4 and TRBJ1-3; 9 nucleotides match TRBD1. The trim removed 4 bases at V and 5 bases at J, leaving 9 bases unmatched. The length of the CDR3 is 16 residues. The CDR3 reads CASSSTGGAYRNTIYF. CDR3 bases: TGTGCCAGCAGTTCCACAGGGGGCGCGTACAGAAACACCATATATTTT.

The chain employs TRBV3-1 and TRBJ2-2, with TRBD2 matching 8 bases. This CDR3 region has 14 residues. The V gene end was trimmed by 4 bases and the J gene end by 6 bases; junction bases not matched to a gene: 4. Germline V CDR1 and CDR2: LGHDT, YNNKEL (reference sequence). CDR3 region: CASSLAGRAGELFF. The CDR3 DNA reads TGTGCCAGCAGCCTAGCGGGGAGGGCCGGGGAGCTGTTTTTT.

The chain recombines TRBV25-1 with TRBJ1-6, with D perhaps TRBD1 (5 bases). Germline V gives CDR1 MGHDK, CDR2 SYGVNS. Trimming removed 4 bases at V and 6 bases at J, with 13 bases between. The CDR3 sequence is 15 residues long. The CDR3 DNA follows: TGTGCCAGCAGTGGGGACCCAAGAGGTAATTCACCCCTCCACTTT. Protein sequence: CASSGDPRGNSPLHF. The whole variable domain, filled in from reference TRBV25-1 and TRBJ1-6, reads EADIYQTPRYLVIGTGKKITLECSQTMGHDKMYWYQQDPGMELHLIHYSYGVNSTEKGDLSSESTVSRIRTEHFPLTLESARPSHTSQYLCASSGDPRGNSPLHFGNGTRLTVT.

The rearrangement uses TRBV5-1 and TRBJ1-1; D remains ambiguous. V was pared by 0 bases and J by 1 base, with 7 bases between. The CDR3 contains 14 residues. Germline V gene data show CDR1 as SGHRS and CDR2 as YFSETQ. The DNA of the CDR3 is TGCGCCAGCAGCTTGGACATAGAGAACACTGAAGCTTTCTTT. This sequence encodes CASSLDIENTEAFF.